The rows below give T cell receptor beta chains drawn from one sample of a study of long-term antiretroviral therapy in people with HIV. TCRdb's copy holds only in-frame clones and misses some; the assay was immunoSEQ multiplex PCR. Counted here are more than 35,000 clones, about 95% occurring once; the ten biggest clones make up less than 3.5%. The source material was unsorted PBMCs, sampled 3.7 years after starting antiretroviral therapy. The receptors were sampled from a woman aged 50 to 65 with HIV. The CDR3 runs from the conserved cysteine through the conserved F or W. D genes are given only for firm matches. Clone size is shown for a subset of rows, as once, few, many or a class of expanded clone.

clone_size | j_call | d_call | v_call | cdr3_aa | cdr3_nt
- | TRBJ1-2 | - | TRBV19 | CASSDDRSGYGYTF | TGTGCCAGCTCTGACGACCGGTCCGGCTATGGCTACACCTTC
- | TRBJ1-4 | - | TRBV12-5 | CASRVQGHEGEKLFF | TGTGCTAGCCGTGTGCAGGGGCATGAGGGTGAAAAACTGTTTTTT
once | TRBJ2-3 | TRBD2 | TRBV6-1 | CASSERTSYTQYF | TGTGCCAGCAGTGAAAGGACTAGCTATACGCAGTATTTT
- | TRBJ2-2 | - | TRBV19 | CASRRIGTGELFF | TGTGCCAGTAGGAGGATAGGGACCGGGGAGCTGTTTTTT
- | TRBJ2-2 | TRBD2 | TRBV11-3 | CASSLDRGGTGELFF | TGTGCCAGCAGCTTAGACCGCGGGGGCACCGGGGAGCTGTTTTTT
- | TRBJ2-3 | - | TRBV30 | CAWSVGGSGTDTQYF | TGTGCCTGGAGTGTAGGTGGGTCAGGCACAGATACGCAGTATTTT
once | TRBJ2-1 | TRBD2 | TRBV19 | CASSRAPAGGGSEQFF | TGTGCCAGTTCCCGAGCCCCAGCGGGGGGTGGGAGTGAGCAGTTCTTC
- | TRBJ2-3 | - | TRBV27 | CASSSGPNTQYF | TGTGCCAGCAGTTCCGGGCCTAATACGCAGTATTTT
- | TRBJ1-4 | - | TRBV18 | CASSPAGVGEKLFF | TGTGCCAGCTCACCAGCGGGGGTGGGTGAAAAACTGTTTTTT
- | TRBJ1-3 | - | TRBV30 | CAWSVAVSGNTIYF | TGTGCCTGGAGTGTTGCAGTCTCTGGAAACACCATATATTTT
- | TRBJ1-2 | TRBD1 | TRBV27 | CASSVTGDYGYTF | TGTGCCAGCAGTGTGACAGGGGACTATGGCTACACCTTC
- | TRBJ2-2 | - | TRBV19 | CASSFGVQTGELFF | TGTGCCAGTAGTTTCGGGGTCCAGACCGGGGAGCTGTTTTTT
- | TRBJ2-5 | TRBD2 | TRBV14 | CASSPGLGYQETQYF | TGTGCCAGCAGCCCGGGACTAGGGTACCAAGAGACCCAGTACTTC
- | TRBJ2-7 | TRBD1 | TRBV2 | CASRPTGVTIEQYF | TGTGCCAGCAGGCCGACAGGGGTGACCATCGAGCAGTACTTC
- | TRBJ1-2 | - | TRBV18 | CASSPLSAVDRNYGYTF | TGTGCCAGCTCCCCCCTCTCTGCCGTGGACCGAAACTATGGCTACACCTTC
- | TRBJ2-3 | TRBD2 | TRBV6-4 | CASSGTSGFSTDTQYF | TGTGCCAGCAGCGGGACTAGCGGTTTTAGCACAGATACGCAGTATTTT
- | TRBJ1-6 | TRBD1 | TRBV6-5 | CASRLETGSPLHF | TGTGCCAGCAGGCTAGAGACAGGGTCACCCCTCCACTTT
once | TRBJ1-1 | - | TRBV13 | CASSLLNLGELNTEAFF | TGTGCCAGCAGCTTATTGAATCTGGGGGAACTGAACACTGAAGCTTTCTTT
once | TRBJ1-2 | TRBD1 | TRBV6-6 | CASSGQEFYGYTF | TGTGCCAGCAGTGGACAGGAATTCTATGGCTACACCTTC
once | TRBJ2-3 | TRBD1 | TRBV19 | CASSTLGGTGRRDTQYF | TGTGCCAGTAGTACTCTTGGGGGGACAGGGAGAAGGGATACGCAGTATTTT
- | TRBJ1-2 | - | TRBV6-5 | CASKETAGNYGYTF | TGTGCCAGCAAAGAAACGGCAGGGAACTATGGCTACACCTTC
- | TRBJ2-5 | - | TRBV5-1 | CASSLWETQYF | TGCGCCAGCAGCTTGTGGGAGACCCAGTACTTC
- | TRBJ1-5 | - | TRBV19 | CASSIVGRSNQPQHF | TGTGCCAGTAGTATAGTCGGCAGGAGCAATCAGCCCCAGCATTTT
- | TRBJ1-1 | TRBD1 | TRBV18 | CASSRDRNAPNTEAFF | TGTGCCAGCTCCCGGGACAGAAATGCGCCGAACACTGAAGCTTTCTTT
- | TRBJ1-6 | - | TRBV19 | CASSIQINSPLHF | TGTGCCAGTAGTATCCAGATTAATTCACCCCTCCACTTT
once | TRBJ1-3 | TRBD1 | TRBV5-1 | CASSPGTGKNTIYF | TGCGCCAGCAGCCCGGGGACAGGGAAAAACACCATATATTTT
- | TRBJ2-4 | - | TRBV5-1 | CASSPSSQGQSIQYF | TGCGCCAGCAGCCCGTCAAGTCAGGGACAAAGCATTCAGTACTTC
- | TRBJ2-5 | - | TRBV7-2 | CASSPTLQAIQETQYF | TGTGCCAGCAGCCCCACCCTTCAGGCTATCCAAGAGACCCAGTACTTC
- | TRBJ1-4 | - | TRBV5-1 | CASSLESNEKLFF | TGCGCCAGCAGCTTGGAGTCAAATGAAAAACTGTTTTTT
- | TRBJ2-7 | - | TRBV2 | CASTLSYEQYF | TGTGCCAGCACTCTAAGTTACGAGCAGTACTTC
- | TRBJ1-4 | - | TRBV25-1 | CASSESRTSNEKLFF | TGTGCCAGCAGTGAATCCAGGACCTCAAATGAAAAACTGTTTTTT
- | TRBJ1-4 | - | TRBV7-2 | CASSLFGEKLFF | TGTGCCAGCAGCTTATTTGGGGAAAAACTGTTTTTT
- | TRBJ1-2 | - | TRBV9 | CASSPDGNYGYTF | TGTGCCAGCAGCCCTGACGGGAACTATGGCTACACCTTC
- | TRBJ2-2 | - | TRBV9 | CASSPRGANTGELFF | TGTGCCAGCAGCCCGCGGGGAGCGAACACCGGGGAGCTGTTTTTT
few | TRBJ2-4 | - | TRBV6-1 | CASRPLVLAKNIQYF | TGTGCCAGCAGACCCCTGGTTCTAGCCAAAAACATTCAGTACTTC
- | TRBJ2-4 | - | TRBV5-1 | CASSPREVIAKNIQYF | TGCGCCAGCAGCCCCCGTGAAGTGATAGCCAAAAACATTCAGTACTTC
- | TRBJ1-5 | - | TRBV12-5 | CASGLGRSQPQHF | TGTGCTAGTGGTTTAGGCAGGTCTCAGCCCCAGCATTTT
- | TRBJ2-1 | TRBD2 | TRBV4-2 | CASRSLAGGDEQFF | TGTGCCAGCAGGTCTCTAGCGGGGGGGGATGAGCAGTTCTTC
- | TRBJ1-5 | - | TRBV19 | CASSRYPRTALKDGFNQPQHF | TGTGCCAGTAGTAGATACCCAAGGACAGCCCTTAAGGATGGGTTTAATCAGCCCCAGCATTTT
- | TRBJ2-7 | TRBD1 | TRBV29-1 | CSVVGQGDEQYF | TGCAGCGTTGTCGGACAGGGCGACGAGCAGTACTTC
- | TRBJ1-1 | - | TRBV11-2 | CASSSTHKGRLNTEAFF | TGTGCCAGCAGCTCTACACACAAGGGGAGACTGAACACTGAAGCTTTCTTT
- | TRBJ2-5 | - | TRBV5-1 | CASSLRQEETQYF | TGCGCCAGCAGCTTGCGACAGGAGGAGACCCAGTACTTC
- | TRBJ1-4 | - | TRBV9 | CASSVEGGTNKLFF | TGTGCCAGCAGCGTAGAGGGGGGGACAAATAAGCTGTTTTTT
- | TRBJ1-1 | TRBD1 | TRBV19 | CASSRQGSGTEAFF | TGTGCCAGTAGTCGACAGGGGTCGGGCACTGAAGCTTTCTTT
- | TRBJ1-1 | - | TRBV9 | CASSVVRDVATEAFF | TGTGCCAGCAGCGTGGTAAGGGACGTTGCTACTGAAGCTTTCTTT